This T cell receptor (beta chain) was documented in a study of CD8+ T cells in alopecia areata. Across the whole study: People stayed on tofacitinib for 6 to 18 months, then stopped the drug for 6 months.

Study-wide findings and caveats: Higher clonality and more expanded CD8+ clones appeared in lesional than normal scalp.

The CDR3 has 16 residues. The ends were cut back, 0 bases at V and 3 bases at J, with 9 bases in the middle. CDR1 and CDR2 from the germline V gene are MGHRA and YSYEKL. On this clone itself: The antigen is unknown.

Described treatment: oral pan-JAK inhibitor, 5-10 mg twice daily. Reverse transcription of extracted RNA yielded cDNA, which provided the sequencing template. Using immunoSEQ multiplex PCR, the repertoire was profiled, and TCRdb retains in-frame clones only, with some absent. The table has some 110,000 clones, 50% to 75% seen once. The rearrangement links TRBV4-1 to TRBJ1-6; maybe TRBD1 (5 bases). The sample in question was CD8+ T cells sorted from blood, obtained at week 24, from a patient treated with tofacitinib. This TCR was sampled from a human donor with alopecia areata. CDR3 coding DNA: TGCGCCAGCAGCCAAGATCGCGACAGCTATAATTCACCCCTCCACTTT. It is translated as CASSQDRDSYNSPLHF.